This T cell receptor beta chain came from a study of blood T cell repertoires in COVID-19 (dated by TCRdb to the early 2020s). Some background on the complete study: Collaborator samples came from the United States, Italy and Spain and covered acute and convalescent phases of COVID-19. The prospective study material was composed of cDNA or gDNA derived from T cells, B-cell-depleted T cells, or PBMCs. The dataset comprised deeply sampled blood TCRbeta repertoires from subjects exposed to, actively infected with, or recovered from COVID-19. The repertoires were made available in a free public database intended to serve as a resource for research on the immune response to SARS-CoV-2. The samples were drawn from the first 160 participants of the ongoing ImmuneRACE study and from 1,254 subjects provided by 6 global collaborators. Sample metadata almost always included a de-identified subject ID, COVID-19 status, age in years and sex. Where HLA class I and class II types were available, the types were taken from metadata supplied by the sample provider, not from assay-based typing.

Overall study outcomes, separate from this receptor: Clinical and demographic metadata were provided uncurated, with the amount varying by source and participant.

Per the germline V gene, KGHSH is the CDR1 and LQKENI is the CDR2. The cysteine opens and the phenylalanine closes a CDR3 of 14 amino acids. The CDR3 DNA has 42 bases and is translated from base 1. V and J lose 6 bases and 6 bases, and a span of 14 bases separates them. TCRbeta CDR3 regions were amplified from genomic DNA using the immunoSEQ Assay, a bias-controlled multiplex PCR. For the original study's pipeline: The number of nucleated cells in each sample was estimated by amplification of reference gene primers within the assay. To quantify the absolute abundance of each unique TCRbeta CDR3 rearrangement, sequence reads were collapsed and filtered. For each sample, productive Simpson clonality was calculated by taking the square root of Simpson's diversity index across productive rearrangements. As stored in TCRdb, this immuneACCESS dataset retains in-frame rearrangements with V and J assigned. A fraction of the clones does not appear; measured against another copy, unresolved V genes explain less than half of the discrepancy, and the remainder lacks a known reason. That table furnishes V, J and clone size, whereas the DNA furnished D and trimming. The sample table holds 250,000 to 400,000 clones, of which approximately 89% were seen once. The biggest ten clones account for 1.5% to 2% of the sample.

One collaborating source in Seattle enrolled patients during active infection and followed them longitudinally through the course of disease. Each collaborating institution followed its own protocols to collect whole blood in K2EDTA tubes. For TCRbeta analysis, collaborators shipped samples in one of three forms: frozen whole blood, isolated PBMCs, or DNA extracted from either of those sample types. On this clone itself: This clone's antigen is unknown. One base away there is no much larger clone; base qualities are not given.

The sequence derives from a woman aged 30 to 39 with COVID-19, enrolled during active disease. Specimen: peripheral blood. The chain is encoded by TRBV18 joined to TRBJ2-2; the D gene assignment is ambiguous. The CDR3 reads CASSQNRRSGELFF. The DNA reads as follows: TGTGCCAGCTCTCAGAACCGCAGATCCGGGGAGCTGTTTTTT.